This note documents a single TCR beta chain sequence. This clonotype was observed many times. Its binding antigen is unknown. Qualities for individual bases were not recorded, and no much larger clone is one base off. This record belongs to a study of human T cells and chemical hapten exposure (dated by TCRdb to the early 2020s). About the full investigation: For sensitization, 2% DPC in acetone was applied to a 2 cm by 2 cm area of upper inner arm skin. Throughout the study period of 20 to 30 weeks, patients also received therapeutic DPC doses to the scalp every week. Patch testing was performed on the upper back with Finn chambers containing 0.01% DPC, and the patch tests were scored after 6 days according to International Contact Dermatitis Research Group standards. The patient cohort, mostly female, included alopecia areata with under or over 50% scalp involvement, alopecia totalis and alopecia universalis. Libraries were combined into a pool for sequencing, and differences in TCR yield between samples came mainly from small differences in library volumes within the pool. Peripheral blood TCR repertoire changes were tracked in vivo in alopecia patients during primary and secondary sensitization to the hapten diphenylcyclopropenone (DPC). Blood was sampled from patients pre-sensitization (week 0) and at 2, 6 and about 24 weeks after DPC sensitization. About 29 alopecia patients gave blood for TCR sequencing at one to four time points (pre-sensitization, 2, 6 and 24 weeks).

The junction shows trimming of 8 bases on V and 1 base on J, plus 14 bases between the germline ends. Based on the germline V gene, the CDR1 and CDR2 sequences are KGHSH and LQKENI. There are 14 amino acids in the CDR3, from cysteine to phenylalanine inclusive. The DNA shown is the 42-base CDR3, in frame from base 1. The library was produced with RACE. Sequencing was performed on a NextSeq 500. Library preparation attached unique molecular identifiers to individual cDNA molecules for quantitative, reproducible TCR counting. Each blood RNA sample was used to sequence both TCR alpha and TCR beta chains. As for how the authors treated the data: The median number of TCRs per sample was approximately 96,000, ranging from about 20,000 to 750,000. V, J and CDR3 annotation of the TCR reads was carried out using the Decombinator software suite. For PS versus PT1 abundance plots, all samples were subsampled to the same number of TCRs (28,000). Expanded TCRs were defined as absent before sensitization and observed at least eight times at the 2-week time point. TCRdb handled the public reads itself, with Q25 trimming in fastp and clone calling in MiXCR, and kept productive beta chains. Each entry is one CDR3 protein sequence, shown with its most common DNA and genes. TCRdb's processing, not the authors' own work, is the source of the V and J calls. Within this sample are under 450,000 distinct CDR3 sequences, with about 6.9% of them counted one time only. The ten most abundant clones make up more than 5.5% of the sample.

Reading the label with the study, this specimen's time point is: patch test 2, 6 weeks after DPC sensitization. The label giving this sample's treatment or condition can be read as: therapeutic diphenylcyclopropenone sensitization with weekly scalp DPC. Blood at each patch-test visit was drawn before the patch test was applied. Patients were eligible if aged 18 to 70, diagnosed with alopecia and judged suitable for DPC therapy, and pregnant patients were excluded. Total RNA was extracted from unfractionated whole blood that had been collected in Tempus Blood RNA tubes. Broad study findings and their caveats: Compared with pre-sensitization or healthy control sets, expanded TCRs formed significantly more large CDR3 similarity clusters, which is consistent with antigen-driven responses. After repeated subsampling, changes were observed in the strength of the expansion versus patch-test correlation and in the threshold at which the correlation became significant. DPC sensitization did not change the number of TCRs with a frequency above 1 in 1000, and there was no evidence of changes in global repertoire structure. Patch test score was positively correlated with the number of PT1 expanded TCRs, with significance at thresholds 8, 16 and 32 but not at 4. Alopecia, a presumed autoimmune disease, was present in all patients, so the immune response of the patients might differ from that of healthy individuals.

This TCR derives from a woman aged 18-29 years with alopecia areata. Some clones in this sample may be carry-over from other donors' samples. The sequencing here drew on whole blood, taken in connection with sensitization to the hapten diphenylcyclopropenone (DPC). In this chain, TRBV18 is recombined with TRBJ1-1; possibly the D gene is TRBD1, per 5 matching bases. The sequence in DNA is TGTGCCAGCCTCCCGGGGCGGACGAACACTGAAGCTTTCTTT. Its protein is CASLPGRTNTEAFF.